This entry is about one T cell receptor beta chain. Its antigen is unidentified. This record belongs to a study of T cell responses to AZD1222 COVID-19 vaccine. Repertoires were generated with immunoSEQ multiplex PCR, while TCRdb's copy carries only in-frame clones and drops some. The table shows about 130,000 clones, with approximately 85% occurring only once. Study findings and constraints: White British ancestry dominated among donors, who included more females, and clonal diversity was possibly underestimated. The study found Spike-specific TCR breadth and depth rose after two AZD1222 doses. Mapped onto spike, vaccine-associated CD4 TCRs spanned it and were dominant at 160-218 and 743-854. Within unmutated variant regions lay the reported targets of nearly half of spike-specific TCRs.

Per germline, CDR1 SGHRS and CDR2 YFSETQ. The V segment lost 5 bases and the J segment 4 bases; nucleotides outside the gene matches: 8. The CDR3 has 15 residues. The receptor was isolated from an adult in good health. The sequenced sample was peripheral blood, obtained on day 0 of AZD1222 vaccination. The chain uses TRBV5-1 and TRBJ2-2; TRBD1 agrees at 7 bases. CDR3 nucleotides: TGCGCCAGCAGGGAACAGGGGCGAGGCACCGGGGAGCTGTTTTTT. Its protein is CASREQGRGTGELFF.